The 32 T cell receptor beta chains in this list originate from one sample, sequenced in a study of patients and donors after allogeneic stem cell transplantation (dated by TCRdb to 2020 to 2022). Library preparation was by RT-PCR. The data were produced on a NextSeq 550. TCRdb redid the processing of the public reads, applying fastp at Q25 and MiXCR, and retained in-frame beta chains. Here each entry gathers all rows of one CDR3 protein and keeps the most common genes and DNA. The sample data list some 880,000 distinct CDR3 sequences, and 18% of these were observed just once. Jointly, the top ten make up roughly 6% of the sample. Sequencing was carried out using blood, either unsorted or a sorted T cell fraction (not recorded which). Every receptor here comes from a human donor who was either an allogeneic HSCT recipient or a stem cell or donor lymphocyte infusion donor (not recorded which). It is not recorded whose cells these are; they may come from a transplant donor.

This clonotype was found a few times. The chain carries TRBV11-2 and TRBJ1-6, with D tentatively TRBD1 (6 bases). The CDR3 length is 18 residues. Per germline, CDR1 SGHAT and CDR2 FQNNGV. Between the trimmed V and J ends, which lost 3 bases and 3 bases, there was a span of 18 bases. In DNA, the CDR3 is TGTGCCAGCAGCTTGTCCGGGACACCGGGGGACTATAATTCACCCCTCCACTTT. This sequence encodes CASSLSGTPGDYNSPLHF.

This clonotype was recorded a few times. The chain has TRBV3-1 and TRBJ2-5; 8 positions match TRBD1. The trim removed 4 bases at V and 5 bases at J, leaving 6 bases unmatched. The CDR3 contains 14 residues. The V gene's germline CDR1 is LGHDT and CDR2 YNNKEL (reference sequence). The DNA of the CDR3 is TGTGCCAGCAGCCCAAAGACAGGGGTGGAGACCCAGTACTTC. The encoded protein is CASSPKTGVETQYF.

The chain links TRBV2 to TRBJ2-3; D gene uncertain. Per germline, CDR1 SNHLY and CDR2 FYNNEI. The CDR3 is 14 residues long. V lost 6 bases, J lost 4 bases, and 14 bases lay in between. CDR3 region: CASRPRPDADTQYF. CDR3 in DNA: TGTGCCAGCAGACCCCGGCCAGACGCAGATACGCAGTATTTT.

This clonotype has only a few counts. This sequence joins TRBV12-3 or TRBV12-4 and TRBJ1-6; the D gene is possibly TRBD1 (5 bases). The CDR3 length is 13 residues. V was trimmed by 6 bases and J by 13 bases, leaving 16 bases between them. The CDR3 spells CASSLRDPSPLHF. CDR3 nucleotides: TGTGCCAGCAGCCTCCGGGACCCCTCGCCCCTCCACTTT.

CDR3 DNA: TGTGCCAGCTCTGGGACCGGCACTTACACTGAAGCTTTCTTT. The encoded protein is CASSGTGTYTEAFF. The chain is built from TRBV6-1 and TRBJ1-1; possible D gene TRBD1, 5 bases. The CDR3 has 14 amino acids. Germline V gene data show CDR1 as MNHNS and CDR2 as SASEGT. The germline V and J ends were trimmed by 8 bases and 3 bases, with 16 bases remaining between them.

There are a few counts of this clonotype. V usage is TRBV7-2 and J usage is TRBJ2-7, with TRBD2 matching 10 bases. The CDR3 runs to 16 residues. CDR1 and CDR2 (germline): SGHTA, FQGNSA. Trimming cost V 1 base and J 3 bases; bases outside gene matches: 6. The CDR3 DNA reads as TGTGCCAGCAGCTTAGATCTCGGACTAGCGGTCTACGAGCAGTACTTC. It is translated as CASSLDLGLAVYEQYF.

The J gene is TRBJ2-1, the V gene TRBV20-1; 9 nucleotides line up with TRBD2. CDR1 and CDR2 from the germline V gene are DFQATT and SNEGSKA (reference sequence). CDR3 size: 15 residues. The J segment lost 8 bases and the V segment lost 2 bases, leaving 10 bases of the junction unmatched. For the CDR3, the DNA is TGCAGTGCTAGAAGGGTGCGGGAGGGTCTCCATGAGCAGTTCTTC. Encoded protein: CSARRVREGLHEQFF.

This clonotype was picked up many times. The chain is built from TRBV20-1 and TRBJ2-7; 11 bases fit TRBD1. This CDR3 is built from 15 residues. Per the germline V gene, CDR1 is DFQATT and CDR2 is SNEGSKA (reference sequence). J lost 6 bases, V lost 1 base, and 8 bases had no gene match. CDR3 residues: CSARVGQGVTFEQYF. The CDR3 bases are TGCAGTGCTAGAGTGGGACAGGGGGTGACGTTCGAGCAGTACTTC.

This clonotype was seen at least ten times. The chain uses TRBV20-1 and TRBJ2-3; D not resolved. The CDR3 sequence is 13 residues long. Trimming left V 3 bases short and J 0 bases short, with 7 bases between. The germline V gene encodes CDR1 DFQATT and CDR2 SNEGSKA (reference sequence). DNA of the CDR3: TGCAGTGCTAGGGGTCCTAGCACAGATACGCAGTATTTT. Amino acid sequence: CSARGPSTDTQYF.

The gene calls are TRBV10-3 and TRBJ1-1, with D tentatively TRBD1 (6 bases). V lost 7 bases to trimming and J lost 1 base, with 13 bases between them. CDR3 length: 14 amino acids. From germline, CDR1 is ENHRY and CDR2 SYGVKD. The chain's CDR3 is CAITRGTQNTEAFF. CDR3 DNA: TGTGCCATCACTCGAGGGACACAGAACACTGAAGCTTTCTTT.

The rearrangement links TRBV24-1 to TRBJ2-3, with 7 bases lining up with TRBD1. Germline CDR1 and CDR2: KGHDR and SFDVKD. This CDR3 has 13 amino acids. Trimming removed 7 bases from V and 4 bases from J; junction bases left unmatched: 4. The CDR3 DNA sequence: TGTGCCACCAGCCTACAGGGGTCAGATACGCAGTATTTT. Protein: CATSLQGSDTQYF.

The sample holds a few counts of this clonotype. The chain links TRBV11-2 to TRBJ1-2, with 9 bases fitting TRBD1. V shed 5 bases, J shed 12 bases, and the junction held 10 bases outside the gene matches. CDR3 size: 13 residues. Germline V gives CDR1 SGHAT, CDR2 FQNNGV. CDR3 sequence (DNA): TGTGCCAGCAGCCCCGGTCGGACAGGGGTGAACACCTTC. Protein product: CASSPGRTGVNTF.

The chain has TRBV7-9 and TRBJ2-7, with 9 nucleotides matching TRBD1. Per germline, CDR1 SEHNR and CDR2 FQNEAQ (reference sequence). V lost 5 bases and J lost 4; bases outside the gene matches: 9. The CDR3 extends over 15 amino acids. This CDR3 reads CASSLGGQGLYEQYF. Here the CDR3 DNA reads TGTGCCAGCAGCCTGGGCGGACAGGGGCTTTACGAGCAGTACTTC.

This clonotype was seen a handful of times. This chain connects TRBV6-1 to TRBJ2-3, with 10 nucleotides matching TRBD2. Germline V CDR1 and CDR2: MNHNS, SASEGT. CDR3 size: 16 residues. Trimming cost V 5 bases and J 0 bases; bases outside gene matches: 5. In nucleotides, the CDR3 is TGTGCCAGCAGTCAACTAGCGGGGCGCAGCACAGATACGCAGTATTTT. Translated: CASSQLAGRSTDTQYF.

In its sample, this clonotype was seen many times. The genes are TRBV4-1 and TRBJ2-5, with D tentatively TRBD1 (6 bases). This CDR3 comprises 16 residues. Germline CDR1 reads MGHRA; CDR2 reads YSYEKL. Trimming left V 3 bases short and J 0 bases short, with 14 bases between. The CDR3 spells CASSHPGTSYQETQYF. The DNA for the CDR3 is TGCGCCAGCAGCCACCCCGGGACATCGTACCAAGAGACCCAGTACTTC.

The chain links TRBV6-2 or TRBV6-3 to TRBJ2-1; 7 bases agree with TRBD1. V trimming: 2 bases; J trimming: 3 bases; junction bases outside the gene matches: 4. CDR1 is MNHEY and CDR2 is SVGEGT in the germline V gene. The CDR3 consists of 15 residues. For the CDR3, the DNA is TGTGCCAGCAGTTACCCGACAGGGATCTACAATGAGCAGTTCTTC. Translated, it gives CASSYPTGIYNEQFF.

The J gene is TRBJ1-5, the V gene TRBV4-1; D gene unclear. CDR3 length equals 16 residues. V was shortened by 5 bases and J by 1 base, with 15 bases between the two germline ends. The germline V gene encodes CDR1 MGHRA and CDR2 YSYEKL. The DNA of the CDR3 is TGCGCCAGCAGCTCCCACGGGCCGTGGAGCAATCAGCCCCAGCATTTT. Protein: CASSSHGPWSNQPQHF.

This clonotype was detected ten times or more. The genes are TRBV12-3 or TRBV12-4 and TRBJ2-3; 14 bases agree with TRBD2. The V segment lost 6 bases and the J segment 5 bases; nucleotides outside the gene matches: 7. This CDR3 comprises 16 residues. The CDR3 coding sequence is TGTGCCAGCAGATCCCGACTAGCGGGGGGGCAAGATACGCAGTATTTT. It translates to CASRSRLAGGQDTQYF.

This sequence joins TRBV24-1 and TRBJ2-7; D gene unclear. Germline CDR1 is KGHDR and CDR2 is SFDVKD. The CDR3 sequence is 12 residues long. V lost 3 bases and J 3 bases, leaving 5 bases between the germline ends. The CDR3 region has the DNA TGTGCCACCAGTGATAGCAACTACGAGCAGTACTTC. As protein: CATSDSNYEQYF.

The sample holds a few counts of this clonotype. This chain connects TRBV21-1 to TRBJ1-1; the table assigns TRBD1, which was not confirmed against the DNA. TRBV21-1 is labeled a pseudogene. CDR3 length: 16 residues. The chain's CDR3 is CASSNPGTGNNTEAFF. As DNA, the CDR3 is TGTGCCAGCAGCAACCCGGGGACAGGAAACAACACTGAAGCTTTCTTT.

As DNA, the CDR3 is TGTGCCAGCACTGGGAAGGATCAGCCCCAGCATTTT. Translation: CASTGKDQPQHF. The J gene is TRBJ1-5, the V gene TRBV6-5, with D uncertain. Trimming pared 7 bases from V and 5 bases from J, leaving 9 bases between. The V gene's germline CDR1 is MNHEY and CDR2 SVGAGI. The CDR3 consists of 12 residues.

This rearrangement joins TRBV11-1 to TRBJ2-1, with 9 positions matching TRBD2. CDR1 SGHAT and CDR2 FQDESV come from the germline V gene (reference sequence). This CDR3 is 15 amino acids long. J gave up 5 bases and V 5 bases, and 7 bases lay outside the gene matches. The CDR3 loop is CASSPTSGPNNEQFF. In DNA form, the CDR3 reads TGTGCCAGCAGCCCCACTAGCGGGCCAAACAATGAGCAGTTCTTC.

The V gene is TRBV7-8, the J gene TRBJ2-1; no definite D call. Trimming removed 1 base from V and 6 bases from J, with 13 bases in between. Germline values: CDR1 SGHVS, CDR2 FQNEAQ. The CDR3 loop spans 15 amino acids. The CDR3 region is CASSLGPPGGNEQFF. The CDR3 DNA follows: TGTGCCAGCAGCTTAGGACCCCCCGGTGGCAATGAGCAGTTCTTC.

This clonotype has a handful of counts. The CDR3 protein is CSARVLPGLTNTEAFF. DNA of the CDR3: TGCAGTGCTAGAGTTCTTCCGGGACTAACAAACACTGAAGCTTTCTTT. The chain recombines TRBV20-1 with TRBJ1-1; tentative D call: TRBD1 (5 bases). Trimming removed 1 base at V and 2 bases at J, with 17 bases between. This CDR3 spans 16 amino acids. Germline values: CDR1 DFQATT, CDR2 SNEGSKA (reference sequence).

The CDR3 loop is CASSLTFNIQYF. The CDR3 nucleotides are TGTGCCAGCAGCTTAACGTTCAACATTCAGTACTTC. V gene TRBV7-3 combines with J gene TRBJ2-4; D uncertain. Per the germline V gene, CDR1 is SGHTA and CDR2 is FQGTGA. V lost 0 bases and J lost 7, with 4 bases in between. This CDR3 has 12 amino acids.

This clonotype was counted a few times. The chain is built from TRBV18 and TRBJ2-3; 8 bases fit TRBD1. Germline CDR1 KGHSH, CDR2 LQKENI. V was pared by 3 bases and J by 0 bases, with 2 bases of the junction left unmatched. This CDR3 has 15 residues. CDR3 bases: TGTGCCAGCTCACCGGGGGACAGGAGCACAGATACGCAGTATTTT. Translating gives CASSPGDRSTDTQYF.

The chain links TRBV3-1 to TRBJ2-1, with D perhaps matching TRBD2 (5 bases). V was trimmed by 1 base and J by 0 bases, leaving 13 bases between them. Germline V gives CDR1 LGHDT, CDR2 YNNKEL (reference sequence). CDR3 length: 17 amino acids. The CDR3 sequence is CASSQARVPRSYNEQFF. The CDR3 DNA follows: TGTGCCAGCAGCCAAGCGAGGGTTCCTCGCTCCTACAATGAGCAGTTCTTC.

The rearrangement joins TRBV7-9 to TRBJ2-7, with TRBD2 matching over 7 bases. Germline V lookup: CDR1 SEHNR, CDR2 FQNEAQ (reference sequence). The trim removed 5 bases at V and 7 bases at J, leaving 8 bases unmatched. This CDR3 has 13 residues. CDR3 sequence: CASSRAGEEEQYF. CDR3 DNA sequence: TGTGCCAGCAGCCGCGCGGGGGAAGAGGAGCAGTACTTC. The whole variable domain, filled in from reference TRBV7-9 and TRBJ2-7, reads DTGVSQNPRHKITKRGQNVTFRCDPISEHNRLYWYRQTLGQGPEFLTYFQNEAQLEKSRLLSDRFSAERPKGSFSTLEIQRTEQGDSAMYLCASSRAGEEEQYFGPGTRLTVT.

V and J are TRBV11-2 and TRBJ1-1; maybe TRBD1 (5 bases). Germline V lookup: CDR1 SGHAT, CDR2 FQNNGV. Trimming removed 4 bases at V and 4 bases at J, with 16 bases between. The CDR3 spans 15 residues. The CDR3 sequence is CASSSGTLGSTEAFF. Written as DNA, the CDR3 is TGTGCCAGCAGCTCAGGGACCCTAGGTTCCACTGAAGCTTTCTTT.

The table lists this clonotype with a few counts. In DNA form, the CDR3 reads TGCAGTGCCCAGACGGGACCCAGCAATCAGCCCCAGCATTTT. This sequence encodes CSAQTGPSNQPQHF. This chain uses TRBV20-1 with TRBJ1-5; possible D gene TRBD1, 5 bases. Germline V gene data show CDR1 as DFQATT and CDR2 as SNEGSKA (reference sequence). Trimming removed 6 bases from V and 1 base from J, with 13 bases in between. The CDR3 has 14 amino acids.

This clonotype was picked up a small number of times. The genes are TRBV10-3 and TRBJ1-1; D uncertain. Trimming stripped 4 bases from V and 5 bases from J, with 8 bases between. This CDR3 contains 12 residues. Germline lookup yields CDR1 ENHRY and CDR2 SYGVKD. The CDR3, as DNA: TGTGCCATCAGTGCGGGTTCGACTGAAGCTTTCTTT. Translating gives CAISAGSTEAFF.

V usage is TRBV14 and J usage is TRBJ2-3; D remains unclear. Germline values: CDR1 SGHDN, CDR2 FVKESK. CDR3 length equals 15 residues. Trimming removed 4 bases at V and 2 bases at J, with 13 bases between. The CDR3 bases are TGTGCCAGCAGCCGGGTGTCCGCGTCCACAGATACGCAGTATTTT. Translating gives CASSRVSASTDTQYF.